Listed below are T cell receptor beta chains from one sample, sequenced in a study of shared clonotypes between healthy human individuals. TCRdb's copy holds only in-frame clones and misses some; the assay was immunoSEQ multiplex PCR. The table includes some 2 million clones, about 95% detected once. What was sequenced was naive CD8+ T cells sorted from blood. The receptors originated from a man younger than 35 in good health. The CDR3 runs from the conserved cysteine through the conserved F or W. The D gene is left open where the match is weak. For some rows the clone size is stated as once, few or many, or as a class when expanded; others skip it.

v_gene	d_gene	abundance	j_gene	CDR3nt	CDR3aa
TRBV2	NA	NA	TRBJ1-1	TGTGCCAGCAGTGATGGAACATGGGGGGACACTGAAGCTTTCTTT	CASSDGTWGDTEAFF
TRBV27	NA	NA	TRBJ2-7	TGTGCCAGCAGTTTCGCGCTTGGGGGACCCTACGAGCAGTACTTC	CASSFALGGPYEQYF
TRBV7-6	NA	NA	TRBJ2-7	TGTGCCAGCAGCTTAGGGCCCGGACACGACAATTTAGGGTACGAGCAGTACTTC	CASSLGPGHDNLGYEQYF
TRBV5-1	NA	NA	TRBJ1-5	TGCGCCAGCAGCCGGGGGGGAGAGGGTCAGCCCCAGCATTTT	CASSRGGEGQPQHF
TRBV9	NA	NA	TRBJ2-7	TGTGCCAGCAGCGTAGCTACTAGCTACGAGCAGTACTTC	CASSVATSYEQYF
TRBV25-1	NA	NA	TRBJ2-7	TGTGCCAGCAGCACCATAAACTTTCAGGAGCAGTACTTC	CASSTINFQEQYF
TRBV5-5	NA	once	TRBJ2-7	TGTGCCAGCAGCTTGGGGTCGATTGGCTACGAGCAGTACTTC	CASSLGSIGYEQYF
TRBV19	NA	once	TRBJ1-2	TGTGCCAGTAGTATAGATCAAGCCACACTTAACTATGGCTACACCTTC	CASSIDQATLNYGYTF
TRBV28	NA	NA	TRBJ2-3	TGTGCCACTGACCAGGGGGGAGGAGATACGCAGTATTTT	CATDQGGGDTQYF
TRBV27	NA	NA	TRBJ1-2	TGTGCCAGCAGTTTATCTGGCGGACTGCCTAACTATGGCTACACCTTC	CASSLSGGLPNYGYTF